This T cell receptor (beta chain) is drawn from a study of blood T cell repertoires in COVID-19. Background on the study: From T cells, B-cell-depleted T cells, or PBMCs came the material, which was cDNA or gDNA.

Enrolled during active infection, Seattle patients were then followed longitudinally. Trimming took 4 bases from V and 6 from J; bases not matched to a gene: 9. The length of the CDR3 is 15 residues. Germline V gene data show CDR1 as LNHDA and CDR2 as SQIVND (reference sequence). Original handling: From reference gene primer amplification, estimates of nucleated cell counts were derived. The protocol was immunoSEQ multiplex PCR, while the TCRdb copy is restricted to in-frame clones and leaves out a portion. The V and J calls and clone size come from that table; D and trimming were worked out from the DNA. The profile shows 120,000 to 150,000 clones, 70% to 90% of them singletons.

The sequence was collected from a woman aged 55-70 years with COVID-19, enrolled during active disease. The rearrangement links TRBV19 to TRBJ2-1; TRBD1 agrees at 7 bases. Sequenced sample: peripheral blood. Here the CDR3 DNA reads TGTGCCAGTAGTAACTTTAGGGCAGGGGGCAATGAGCAGTTCTTC. This sequence encodes CASSNFRAGGNEQFF.